This TCR beta chain was recorded in a study of blood T cell repertoires in COVID-19. Authors' analysis steps: From reference gene primer amplification, estimates of nucleated cell counts were derived. This table comes from immunoSEQ multiplex PCR, and its TCRdb copy is limited to in-frame clones, with some not included. V, J and clone size reflect that table, while D and trimming were determined from the DNA. This sample has tens of thousands of clones; 86% occur once, and the top ten carry 1.3%. The germline V gene has CDR1 LGHDT and CDR2 YNNKEL (reference sequence). The CDR3 covers 16 residues. Unmatched junction bases numbered 8, after V lost 5 bases and J lost 1 base.

V is TRBV3-1 (or the pseudogene TRBV3-2) and J is TRBJ2-7; 10 positions match TRBD2. The TCR originated in a woman of 80 years or more with acute or convalescent COVID-19. Sequences were obtained from peripheral blood. CDR3 in amino acids: CASSGLAGVSSYEQYF. CDR3 DNA: TGTGCCAGCAGCGGCCTAGCGGGGGTTTCTTCCTACGAGCAGTACTTC.